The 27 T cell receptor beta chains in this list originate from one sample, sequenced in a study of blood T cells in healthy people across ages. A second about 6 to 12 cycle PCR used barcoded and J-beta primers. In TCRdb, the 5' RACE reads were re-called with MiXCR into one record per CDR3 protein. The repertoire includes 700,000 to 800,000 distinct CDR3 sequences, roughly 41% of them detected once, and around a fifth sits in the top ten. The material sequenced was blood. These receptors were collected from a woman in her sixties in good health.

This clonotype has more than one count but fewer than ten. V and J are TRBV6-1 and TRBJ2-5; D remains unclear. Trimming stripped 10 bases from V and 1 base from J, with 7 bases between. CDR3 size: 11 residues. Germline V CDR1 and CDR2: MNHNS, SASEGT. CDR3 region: CATKLQETQYF. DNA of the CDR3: TGTGCCACCAAGCTCCAAGAGACCCAGTACTTC.

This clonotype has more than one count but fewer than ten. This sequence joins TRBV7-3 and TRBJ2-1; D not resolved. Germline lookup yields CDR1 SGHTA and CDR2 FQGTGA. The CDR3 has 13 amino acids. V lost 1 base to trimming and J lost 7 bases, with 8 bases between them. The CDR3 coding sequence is TGTGCCAGCAGCTTAAGGCGGAGAAATGAGCAGTTCTTC. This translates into CASSLRRRNEQFF.

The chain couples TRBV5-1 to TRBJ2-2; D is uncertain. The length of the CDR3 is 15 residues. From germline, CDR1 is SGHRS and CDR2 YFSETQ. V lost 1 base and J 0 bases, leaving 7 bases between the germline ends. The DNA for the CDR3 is TGCGCCAGCAGCTTGCCGGGCGCGAACACCGGGGAGCTGTTTTTT. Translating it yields CASSLPGANTGELFF.

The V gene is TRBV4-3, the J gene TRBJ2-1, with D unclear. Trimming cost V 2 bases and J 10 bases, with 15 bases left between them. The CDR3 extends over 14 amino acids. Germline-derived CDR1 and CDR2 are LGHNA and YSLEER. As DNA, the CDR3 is TGCGCCAGCAGCCAATTAGAGGCGCACGAAGAGCAGTTCTTC. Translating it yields CASSQLEAHEEQFF.

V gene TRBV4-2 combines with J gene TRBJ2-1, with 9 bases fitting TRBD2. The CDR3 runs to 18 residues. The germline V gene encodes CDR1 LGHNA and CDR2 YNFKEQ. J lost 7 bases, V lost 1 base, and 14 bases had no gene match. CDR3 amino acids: CASSQGWSGGRGGNEQFF. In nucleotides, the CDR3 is TGTGCCAGCAGCCAAGGTTGGTCTGGCGGGAGGGGAGGTAATGAGCAGTTCTTC.

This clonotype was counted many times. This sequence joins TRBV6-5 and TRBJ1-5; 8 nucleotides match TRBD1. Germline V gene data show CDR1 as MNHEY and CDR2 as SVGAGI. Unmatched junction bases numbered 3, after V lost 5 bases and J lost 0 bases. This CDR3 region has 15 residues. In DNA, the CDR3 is TGTGCCAGCAGTCGGACAGGGCCTAGCAATCAGCCCCAGCATTTT. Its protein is CASSRTGPSNQPQHF.

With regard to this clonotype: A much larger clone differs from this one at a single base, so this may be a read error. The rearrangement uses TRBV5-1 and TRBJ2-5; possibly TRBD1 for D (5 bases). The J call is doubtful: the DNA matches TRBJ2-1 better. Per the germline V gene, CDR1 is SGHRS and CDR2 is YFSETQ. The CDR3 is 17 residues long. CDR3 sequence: CASSGWGSGREQETQFF. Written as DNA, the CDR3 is TGCGCCAGCAGCGGTTGGGGCTCAGGGCGTGAACAAGAGACCCAGTTCTTC.

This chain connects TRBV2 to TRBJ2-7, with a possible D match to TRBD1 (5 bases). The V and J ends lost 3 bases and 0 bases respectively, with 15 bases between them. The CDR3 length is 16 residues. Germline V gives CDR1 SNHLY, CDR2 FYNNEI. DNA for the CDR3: TGTGCCAGCAGTGAGATGGGCAGGGCGAGCTCCTACGAGCAGTACTTC. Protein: CASSEMGRASSYEQYF.

DNA for the CDR3: TGTGCCTGGAGTCCACTAGCGGGAGATATAGATACGCAGTATTTT. Amino acid sequence: CAWSPLAGDIDTQYF. The chain combines TRBV30 with TRBJ2-3; TRBD2 agrees at 11 bases. The CDR3 is made up of 15 amino acids. V trimming: 2 bases; J trimming: 5 bases; junction bases outside the gene matches: 6. Germline values: CDR1 GTSNPN, CDR2 SVGIG (reference sequence).

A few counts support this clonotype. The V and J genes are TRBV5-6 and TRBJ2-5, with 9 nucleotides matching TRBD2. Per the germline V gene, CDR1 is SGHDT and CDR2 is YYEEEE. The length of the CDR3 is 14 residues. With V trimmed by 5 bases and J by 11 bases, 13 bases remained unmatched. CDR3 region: CASRVTSGPRQQYF. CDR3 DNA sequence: TGTGCCAGCAGGGTGACTAGCGGCCCTCGCCAGCAGTACTTC.

The CDR3 loop is CSAAGTSYEQYF. CDR3 coding DNA: TGCAGTGCTGCCGGGACTAGCTACGAGCAGTACTTC. This chain joins TRBV20-1 and TRBJ2-5; 8 bases are a match to TRBD2. The J call is in doubt because the DNA end fits TRBJ2-7 better. CDR1 is DFQATT and CDR2 is SNEGSKA in the germline V gene (reference sequence). CDR3 length: 12 amino acids.

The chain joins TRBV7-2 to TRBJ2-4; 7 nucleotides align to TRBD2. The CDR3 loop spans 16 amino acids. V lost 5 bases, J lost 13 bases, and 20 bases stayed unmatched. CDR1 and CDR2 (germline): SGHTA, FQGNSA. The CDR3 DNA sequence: TGTGCCAGCAGCGCTTTAGCGGGTTCCTTCTCCAGTGAGCAGTACTTC. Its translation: CASSALAGSFSSEQYF.

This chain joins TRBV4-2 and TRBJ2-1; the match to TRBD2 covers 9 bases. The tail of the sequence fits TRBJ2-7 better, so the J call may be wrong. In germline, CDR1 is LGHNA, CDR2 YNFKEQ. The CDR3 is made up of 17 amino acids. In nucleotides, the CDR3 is TGTGCCAGCAGCCAAGATCGGGAGCGGGAGGTATACAATGAGCAGTACTTC. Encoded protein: CASSQDREREVYNEQYF.

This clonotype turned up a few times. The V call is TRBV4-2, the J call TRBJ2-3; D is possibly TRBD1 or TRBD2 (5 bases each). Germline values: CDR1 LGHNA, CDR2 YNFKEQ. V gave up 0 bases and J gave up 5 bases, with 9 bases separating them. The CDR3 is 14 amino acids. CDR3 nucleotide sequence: TGTGCCAGCAGCCAAGAGGCAGGGAGAGATACGCAGTATTTT. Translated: CASSQEAGRDTQYF.

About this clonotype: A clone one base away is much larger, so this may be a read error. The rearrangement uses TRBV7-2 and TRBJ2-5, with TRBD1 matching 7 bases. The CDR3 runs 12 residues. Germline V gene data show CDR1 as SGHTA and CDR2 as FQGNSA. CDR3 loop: CARGGRREAQYF. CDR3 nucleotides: TGTGCCAGAGGGGGCCGAAGAGAGGCCCAGTACTTC.

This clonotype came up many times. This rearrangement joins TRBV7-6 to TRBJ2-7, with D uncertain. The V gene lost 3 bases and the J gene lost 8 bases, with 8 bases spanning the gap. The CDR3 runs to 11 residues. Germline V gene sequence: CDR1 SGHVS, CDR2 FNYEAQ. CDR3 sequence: CASSLNFQQYF. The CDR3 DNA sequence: TGTGCCAGCAGCTTGAATTTCCAGCAGTACTTC. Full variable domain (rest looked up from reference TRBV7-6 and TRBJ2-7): GAGVSQSPRYKVTKRGQDVALRCDPISGHVSLYWYRQALGQGPEFLTYFNYEAQQDKSGLPNDRFSAERPEGSISTLTIQRTEQRDSAMYRCASSLNFQQYFGPGTRLTVT.

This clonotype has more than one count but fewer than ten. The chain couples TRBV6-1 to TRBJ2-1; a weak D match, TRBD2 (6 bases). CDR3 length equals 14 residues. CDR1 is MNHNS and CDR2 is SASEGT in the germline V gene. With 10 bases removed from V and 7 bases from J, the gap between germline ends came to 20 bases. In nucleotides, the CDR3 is TGTGCCACGAGGCGGGGTAGGTTCGGTAATGAGCAGTTCTTC. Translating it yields CATRRGRFGNEQFF.

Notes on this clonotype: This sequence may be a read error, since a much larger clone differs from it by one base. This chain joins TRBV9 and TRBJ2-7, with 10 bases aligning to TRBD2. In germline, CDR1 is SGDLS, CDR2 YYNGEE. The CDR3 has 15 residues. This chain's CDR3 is CASRVSGRSPYERYF. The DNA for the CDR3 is TGTGCCAGTCGCGTTAGCGGGAGGTCCCCCTACGAGCGGTACTTC.

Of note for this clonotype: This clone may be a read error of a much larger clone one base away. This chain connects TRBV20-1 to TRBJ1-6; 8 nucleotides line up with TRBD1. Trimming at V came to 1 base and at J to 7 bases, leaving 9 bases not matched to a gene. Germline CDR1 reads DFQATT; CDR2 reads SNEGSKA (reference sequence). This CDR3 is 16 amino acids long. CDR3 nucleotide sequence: TGCAGTGCTAGAGGTTACCGGACAGGGACAAATTCACCCCTCCACTTT. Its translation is CSARGYRTGTNSPLHF.

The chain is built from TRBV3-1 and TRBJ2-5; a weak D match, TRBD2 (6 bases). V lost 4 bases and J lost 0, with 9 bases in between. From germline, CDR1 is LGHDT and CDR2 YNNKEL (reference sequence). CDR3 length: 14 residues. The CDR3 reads CASSPGTYQETQYF. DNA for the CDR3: TGTGCCAGCAGCCCCGGGACTTACCAAGAGACCCAGTACTTC.

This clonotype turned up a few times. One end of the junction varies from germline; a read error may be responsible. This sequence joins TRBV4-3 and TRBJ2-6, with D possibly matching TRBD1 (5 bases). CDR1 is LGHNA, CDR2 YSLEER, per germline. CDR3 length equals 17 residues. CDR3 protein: CASSQEKTRTGANALTF. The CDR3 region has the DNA TGCGCCAGCAGCCAAGAAAAGACCCGAACTGGGGCCAACGCCCTGACTTTC.

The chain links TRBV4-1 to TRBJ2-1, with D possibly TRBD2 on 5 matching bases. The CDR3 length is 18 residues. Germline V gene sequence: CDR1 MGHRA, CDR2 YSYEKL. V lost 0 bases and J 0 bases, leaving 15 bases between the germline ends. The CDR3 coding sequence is TGCGCCAGCAGCCAAGATCCGTCGCTCGACTACTCCTACAATGAGCAGTTCTTC. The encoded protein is CASSQDPSLDYSYNEQFF.

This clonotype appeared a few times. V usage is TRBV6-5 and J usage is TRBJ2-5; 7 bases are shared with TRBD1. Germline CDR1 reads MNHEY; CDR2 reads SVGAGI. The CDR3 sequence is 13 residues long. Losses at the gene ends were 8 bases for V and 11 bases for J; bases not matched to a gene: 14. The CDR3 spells CASHGTAPGEQYF. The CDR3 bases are TGTGCCAGCCACGGGACAGCCCCAGGGGAGCAGTACTTC.

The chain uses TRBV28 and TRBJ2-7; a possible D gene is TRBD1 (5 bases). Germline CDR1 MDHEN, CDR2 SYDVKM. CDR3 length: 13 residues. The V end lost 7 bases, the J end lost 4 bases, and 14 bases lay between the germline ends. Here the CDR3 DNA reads TGTGCCAGCATCAAACAGGCGCCGTACGAGCAGTACTTC. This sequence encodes CASIKQAPYEQYF.

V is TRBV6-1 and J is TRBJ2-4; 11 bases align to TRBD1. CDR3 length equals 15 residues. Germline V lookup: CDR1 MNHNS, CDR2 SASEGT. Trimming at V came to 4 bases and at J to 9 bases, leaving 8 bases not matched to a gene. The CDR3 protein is CASSGDRGFSGIQYF. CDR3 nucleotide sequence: TGTGCCAGCAGTGGGGACAGGGGGTTTTCGGGCATTCAGTACTTC.

The CDR3 here is CSASKGSGNQPQHF. In DNA, the CDR3 is TGCAGTGCTAGCAAAGGGTCCGGCAATCAGCCCCAGCATTTT. The genes are TRBV20-1 and TRBJ1-5; D unresolved. V lost 3 bases to trimming and J lost 2 bases, with 11 bases between them. In germline, CDR1 is DFQATT, CDR2 SNEGSKA (reference sequence). This CDR3 has 14 residues.

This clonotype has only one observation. The CDR3 region is CASSLDGDSLSPLHF. The CDR3 nucleotides are TGTGCCAGCAGCTTAGACGGGGACAGCCTTTCACCCCTCCACTTT. The chain uses TRBV7-9 and TRBJ1-6; 7 bases are shared with TRBD1. The CDR3 spans 15 residues. CDR1 is SEHNR and CDR2 is FQNEAQ in the germline V gene (reference sequence). V lost 1 base and J lost 9; bases outside the gene matches: 6.